This T cell receptor beta chain is from a study of T cell responses to AZD1222 COVID-19 vaccine. Losses at the gene ends were 3 bases for V and 9 bases for J; bases not matched to a gene: 12. Germline CDR1 reads SGHRS; CDR2 reads YFSETQ. The CDR3 is 17 amino acids. TCRdb's copy holds only in-frame clones and misses some; the assay was immunoSEQ multiplex PCR. The sample lists about 130,000 clones, roughly 93% occurring once. This TCR came from an adult in good health. The V gene is TRBV5-1, the J gene TRBJ2-1; TRBD2 matches 13 bases. Source: peripheral blood, taken on day 0 of AZD1222 vaccination. In DNA form, the CDR3 reads TGCGCCAGCAGCTCCAACGCGAGACTAGCGGGAGGCAGTGAGCAGTTCTTC. It is translated as CASSSNARLAGGSEQFF.